This is a list of T cell receptor beta chains from one sample in a study of CD8 T cells in ankylosing spondylitis. MiXCR was run by TCRdb on the 5' RACE reads, yielding one entry per CDR3 protein. The table includes under 250,000 distinct CDR3 sequences, around 10% detected once. Sample: blood, either unsorted or a sorted T cell fraction (not recorded which). Every receptor here comes from a male donor with ankylosing spondylitis or in good health (not recorded which). Each CDR3 is given with its conserved first and last residue. The D gene is left open where the match is weak. The size of a clone is reported for some rows only, either as once, few or many, or as a class for expanded clones.

V	size	J	D	DNA	CDR3
TRBV5-1	many	TRBJ2-7	-	TGCGCCAGCAGCTTGATTGGAATGAGCTACGAGCAGTACTTC	CASSLIGMSYEQYF
TRBV6-5	many	TRBJ1-1	-	TGTGCCAGCAGTTACTCGTATTCGGGGGTTCGGGCGGCTTTCTTT	CASSYSYSGVRAAFF
TRBV24-1	-	TRBJ2-1	TRBD2	TGTGCCACCAGGATGGCGGGAGAGGTCGATGAGCAGTTCTTC	CATRMAGEVDEQFF
TRBV12-3/TRBV12-4	few	TRBJ2-2	-	TGTGCCAGTCAAACCGGGGGGCCCAACACCGGGGAGCTGTTTTTT	CASQTGGPNTGELFF
TRBV20-1	-	TRBJ2-7	-	TGCAGTGCTAGAGAACAGAGCTACGGGCAGTACTTC	CSAREQSYGQYF
TRBV18	-	TRBJ2-3	TRBD1	TGTGCCAGCTCAGGGGACAGGCGGCCCCTCACAGATACGCAGTATTTT	CASSGDRRPLTDTQYF
TRBV7-9	many	TRBJ1-3	-	TGTGCCAGCAGACCAGAGGGTAGGGGAAGATACAACACCATATATTTT	CASRPEGRGRYNTIYF
TRBV20-1	many	TRBJ2-3	TRBD2	TGCAGTGCTAGACGGGGGGGCATTACAGATACGCAGTATTTT	CSARRGGITDTQYF
TRBV29-1	-	TRBJ1-1	-	TGCAGCGTTGACAGGGGAGCGAACACTGAAGCTTTCTTT	CSVDRGANTEAFF
TRBV10-3	few	TRBJ2-5	TRBD1	TGTGCCATCAGTGAAGGAGGGACAGGTGGGCAAGAGACCCAGTACTTC	CAISEGGTGGQETQYF
TRBV2	-	TRBJ2-1	-	TGTGCCAGCAGGCGGGACCTGTTTGAGCAGTTCTTC	CASRRDLFEQFF
TRBV7-8	-	TRBJ1-1	-	TGTGCCAGCAACTTAGTTAACGGTGGGGGGAACACTAAAGCTTTCTTT	CASNLVNGGGNTKAFF
TRBV9	many	TRBJ2-3	-	TGTGCCAGCAGCGTAGCCGCAGGGTCTGCAGATACGCAGTATTTT	CASSVAAGSADTQYF
TRBV6-1	-	TRBJ2-3	TRBD2	TGTGCCATCGGAGTTAGCGGGAGAAGGCCAGATACGCAGTATTTT	CAIGVSGRRPDTQYF
TRBV6-4	many	TRBJ2-3	TRBD1	TGTGCCAGCAGTGACGGGACAGAGTCAAGTACGCAGTATTTT	CASSDGTESSTQYF
TRBV11-3	few	TRBJ2-1	TRBD1	TGTGCCAGCAGCTTAACAGGGGTGATAGAGCAGTTCTTC	CASSLTGVIEQFF
TRBV7-2	-	TRBJ2-4	TRBD1	TGTGCCAGCAGCGCGGGACAGGTACACCCTAACATTCAGTACTTC	CASSAGQVHPNIQYF
TRBV20-1	many	TRBJ2-1	TRBD2	TGCAGTGCTAGCGAGGTGGGGGGGTCGAATGAGCAGTTCTTC	CSASEVGGSNEQFF
TRBV12-3/TRBV12-4	many	TRBJ1-4	-	TGTGCCAGCAGTTTAGCCACCGTCGGTGAAAAACTGTTTTTT	CASSLATVGEKLFF
TRBV27	-	TRBJ2-7	TRBD1	TGTGCCAGCAGTACCACAGGGGGCTCCTACGAGCAGTACTTC	CASSTTGGSYEQYF
TRBV7-2	-	TRBJ2-3	-	TGTGCCAGCAGCCCGGCACGAGGGGGGCGACGAGATACGCAGTATTTT	CASSPARGGRRDTQYF
TRBV5-1	-	TRBJ2-3	TRBD1	TGCGCCAGCAGCTTCTATACAGGGGGCACAGATACGCAGTATTTT	CASSFYTGGTDTQYF
TRBV10-3	many	TRBJ1-2	-	TGTGCCATCAGGGACCTCGGGGATGAGGGCTATGGCTACACCTTC	CAIRDLGDEGYGYTF
TRBV7-9	many	TRBJ2-7	-	TGTGCCAGCAGCTTAGCGCTGGGCTACGAGCAGTACTTC	CASSLALGYEQYF
TRBV5-6	many	TRBJ2-7	TRBD2	TGTGCCAGCAGCTTACTAGCGGGGGGTCACGAGCAGTACTTC	CASSLLAGGHEQYF
TRBV5-1	many	TRBJ1-1	-	TGCGCCAGCAGCGCGGGCCCAACAGGGCTCAACACTGAAGCTTTCTTT	CASSAGPTGLNTEAFF
TRBV5-5	-	TRBJ2-1	-	TGTGCCAGCAGTCTGTGGGACCATTGGGATGAGCAGTTCTTC	CASSLWDHWDEQFF
TRBV3-1	many	TRBJ2-1	TRBD2	TGTGCCAGCAGGCTAGCGGGAGGGGATAATGAGCAGTTCTTC	CASRLAGGDNEQFF
TRBV5-1	many	TRBJ2-3	TRBD2	TGCGCCAGCAGTCCCTTTAGCGGGAGCACAGATACGCAGTATTTT	CASSPFSGSTDTQYF
TRBV29-1	few	TRBJ1-1	-	TGCAGCGTTGGGGCCCACGCAGACACTGAAGCTTTCTTT	CSVGAHADTEAFF
TRBV12-3/TRBV12-4	-	TRBJ1-3	-	TGTGCCAGCAGTTTAAGAAACACCATATATTTT	CASSLRNTIYF
TRBV7-2	few	TRBJ2-3	-	TGTGCCAGCAGCTTAGCCGACTCTACAGATACGCAGTATTTT	CASSLADSTDTQYF
TRBV5-1	many	TRBJ2-1	-	TGCGCCAGCAGCCTAGGGGGGTGGCAGTTCTTC	CASSLGGWQFF
TRBV20-1	many	TRBJ2-2	TRBD1	TGCAGTGCCACAGGGGACCTGGGCACCGGGGAGCTGTTTTTT	CSATGDLGTGELFF
TRBV6-1	many	TRBJ2-2	TRBD1	TGTGCCAGCGCAGGGACAGGGAGAAACACCGGGGAGCTGTTTTTT	CASAGTGRNTGELFF
TRBV7-8	-	TRBJ2-3	TRBD2	TGTGCCAGCAGCTCACTAGCGGGAGACACAGATACGCAGTATTTT	CASSSLAGDTDTQYF
TRBV5-1	many	TRBJ2-1	TRBD2	TGCGCCAGCAGCTTGACTAGCGGGAGGGATACCTACAATGAGCAGTTCTTC	CASSLTSGRDTYNEQFF
TRBV5-1	many	TRBJ1-4	-	TGCGCCAGCAGCTGGATGCCCCCTAATGAAAAACTGTTTTTT	CASSWMPPNEKLFF
TRBV9	few	TRBJ2-3	TRBD2	TGTGCCAGCAGCGCCGGGACTAGCGACACAGATACGCAGTATTTT	CASSAGTSDTDTQYF
TRBV29-1	-	TRBJ1-4	-	TGCAGCGTTGGTTTGGCGGGCACTAATGAAAAACTGTTTTTT	CSVGLAGTNEKLFF
TRBV5-1	many	TRBJ1-3	-	TGCGCCAGCAGCTTACAAGACTCTGGAAACACCATATATTTT	CASSLQDSGNTIYF
TRBV5-5	many	TRBJ2-5	-	TGTGCCAGCATCATCCCCGGTGGACGGAGAGAGACCCAGTACTTC	CASIIPGGRRETQYF
TRBV20-1	few	TRBJ1-5	TRBD1	TGCAGCCTCCCCGGGCAGGGGGTGGTAGTGCGGCAGCCCCAGCATTTT	CSLPGQGVVVRQPQHF
TRBV5-6	-	TRBJ2-3	-	TGTGCCAGCAGCTTCGGCGCGCGGAAAACAGATACGCAGTATTTT	CASSFGARKTDTQYF
TRBV28	many	TRBJ2-4	-	TGTGCCAGCAGAAAACAGGGAGCCAAAAACATTCAGTACTTC	CASRKQGAKNIQYF
TRBV20-1	few	TRBJ2-5	TRBD1	TGCAGTGCCCTAGACCCGACAGGGGCACGGGAGACCCAGTACTTC	CSALDPTGARETQYF
TRBV7-3	many	TRBJ1-1	-	TGTGCCAGCAGCTTAGGACCCCTACAGGGTAGGGCTGAAGCTTTCTTT	CASSLGPLQGRAEAFF
TRBV6-5	-	TRBJ2-1	-	TGTGCCAGCAGTTACGGTCTCGCGCGGTTCTTC	CASSYGLARFF
TRBV6-8	-	TRBJ1-1	TRBD1	TGTGCCAGCGCAGTCCCGGGACAGGGCTCGACAAGTGAAGCTTTCTTT	CASAVPGQGSTSEAFF
TRBV6-2/TRBV6-3	many	TRBJ2-2	TRBD1	TGTGCCAGCAGTTACTCCAGGACAGGGCTTTTCGGGGAGCTGTTTTTT	CASSYSRTGLFGELFF
TRBV10-3	many	TRBJ1-4	-	TGTGCCATCTCTGTTCGCCAGGATGAAAAACTGTTTTTT	CAISVRQDEKLFF
TRBV7-8	-	TRBJ2-5	-	TGTGCCAGCAGCTTAATGGTTTCACAAGAGACCCAGTACTTC	CASSLMVSQETQYF
TRBV20-1	many	TRBJ2-1	-	TGCAGTGCTAGGGACAAGGATTACAATGAGCAGTTCTTC	CSARDKDYNEQFF
TRBV29-1	once	TRBJ2-3	-	TGCAGCGTTGTCATCGCGGGCGGCACAGATACGCAGTATTTT	CSVVIAGGTDTQYF
TRBV15	medium-sized	TRBJ2-5	TRBD1	TGTGCCACCGCTCCGGGACAGGGTGACATAGAGACCCAGTACTTC	CATAPGQGDIETQYF